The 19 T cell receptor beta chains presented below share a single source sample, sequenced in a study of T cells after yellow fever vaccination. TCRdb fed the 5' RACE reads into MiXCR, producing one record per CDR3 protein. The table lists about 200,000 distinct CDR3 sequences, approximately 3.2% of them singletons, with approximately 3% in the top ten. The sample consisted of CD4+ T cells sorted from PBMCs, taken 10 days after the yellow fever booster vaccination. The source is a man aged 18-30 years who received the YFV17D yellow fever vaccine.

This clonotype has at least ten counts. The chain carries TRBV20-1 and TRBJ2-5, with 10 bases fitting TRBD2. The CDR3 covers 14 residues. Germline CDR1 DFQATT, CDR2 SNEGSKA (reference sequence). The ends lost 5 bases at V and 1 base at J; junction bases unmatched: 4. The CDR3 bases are TGCAGTGCTCAGAGCGGGGGGGCCCAAGAGACCCAGTACTTC. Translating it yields CSAQSGGAQETQYF.

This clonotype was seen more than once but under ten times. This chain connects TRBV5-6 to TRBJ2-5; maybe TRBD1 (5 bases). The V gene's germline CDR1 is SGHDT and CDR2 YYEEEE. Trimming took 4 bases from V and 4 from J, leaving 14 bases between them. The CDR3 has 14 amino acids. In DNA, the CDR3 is TGTGCCAGCAGCCCAGGGTCTATTGGAGAGACCCAGTACTTC. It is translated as CASSPGSIGETQYF.

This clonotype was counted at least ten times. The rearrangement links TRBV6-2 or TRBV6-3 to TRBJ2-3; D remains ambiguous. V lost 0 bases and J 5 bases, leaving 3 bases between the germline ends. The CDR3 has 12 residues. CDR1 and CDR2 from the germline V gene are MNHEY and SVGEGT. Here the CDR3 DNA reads TGTGCCAGCAGTTACTCGAAAGATACGCAGTATTTT. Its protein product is CASSYSKDTQYF.

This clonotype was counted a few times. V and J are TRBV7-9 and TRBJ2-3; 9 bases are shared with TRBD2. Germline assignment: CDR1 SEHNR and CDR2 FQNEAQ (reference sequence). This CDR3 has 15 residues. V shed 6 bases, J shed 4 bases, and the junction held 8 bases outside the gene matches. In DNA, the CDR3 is TGTGCCAGCAGTTACGGACTAGCGAGCCCAGATACGCAGTATTTT. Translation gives CASSYGLASPDTQYF.

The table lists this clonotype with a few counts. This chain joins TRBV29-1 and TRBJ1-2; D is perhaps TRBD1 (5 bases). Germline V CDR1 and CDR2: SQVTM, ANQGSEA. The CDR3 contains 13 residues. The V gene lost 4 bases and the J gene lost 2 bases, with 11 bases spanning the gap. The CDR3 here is CSVGYRLNYGYTF. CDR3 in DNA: TGCAGCGTTGGGTACAGGCTCAACTATGGCTACACCTTC. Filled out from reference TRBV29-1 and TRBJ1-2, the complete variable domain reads SAVISQKPSRDICQRGTSLTIQCQVDSQVTMMFWYRQQPGQSLTLIATANQGSEATYESGFVIDKFPISRPNLTFSTLTVSNMSPEDSSIYLCSVGYRLNYGYTFGSGTRLTVV.

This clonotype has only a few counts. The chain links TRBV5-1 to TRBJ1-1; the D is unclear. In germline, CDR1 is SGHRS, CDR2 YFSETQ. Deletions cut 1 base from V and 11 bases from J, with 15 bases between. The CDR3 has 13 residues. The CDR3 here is CASSLTPPGVAFF. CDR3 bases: TGCGCCAGCAGCTTGACCCCTCCAGGCGTCGCTTTCTTT. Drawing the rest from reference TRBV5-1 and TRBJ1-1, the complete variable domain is KAGVTQTPRYLIKTRGQQVTLSCSPISGHRSVSWYQQTPGQGLQFLFEYFSETQRNKGNFPGRFSGRQFSNSRSEMNVSTLELGDSALYLCASSLTPPGVAFFGQGTRLTVV.

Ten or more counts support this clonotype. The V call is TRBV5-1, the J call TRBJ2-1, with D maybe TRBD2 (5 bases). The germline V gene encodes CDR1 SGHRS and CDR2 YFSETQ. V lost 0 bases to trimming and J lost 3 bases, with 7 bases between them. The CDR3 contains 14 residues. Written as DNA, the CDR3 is TGCGCCAGCAGCTTGGGGGGAGACTACAATGAGCAGTTCTTC. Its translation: CASSLGGDYNEQFF. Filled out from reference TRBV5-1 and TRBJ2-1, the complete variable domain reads KAGVTQTPRYLIKTRGQQVTLSCSPISGHRSVSWYQQTPGQGLQFLFEYFSETQRNKGNFPGRFSGRQFSNSRSEMNVSTLELGDSALYLCASSLGGDYNEQFFGPGTRLTVL.

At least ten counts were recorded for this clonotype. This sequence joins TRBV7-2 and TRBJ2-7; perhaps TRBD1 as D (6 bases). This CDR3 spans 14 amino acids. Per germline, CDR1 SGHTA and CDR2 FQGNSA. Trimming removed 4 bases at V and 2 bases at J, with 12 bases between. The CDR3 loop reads CASSSADSPYEQYV. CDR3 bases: TGTGCCAGCAGCTCCGCGGACAGCCCCTACGAGCAGTACGTC.

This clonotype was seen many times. CDR3 protein: CASSWASGANVLTF. DNA for the CDR3: TGTGCCAGCAGTTGGGCTTCTGGGGCCAACGTCCTGACTTTC. The chain uses TRBV12-3 or TRBV12-4 and TRBJ2-6; D gene ambiguous. The CDR3 loop spans 14 amino acids. Trimming removed 4 bases from V and 1 base from J, with 5 bases in between.

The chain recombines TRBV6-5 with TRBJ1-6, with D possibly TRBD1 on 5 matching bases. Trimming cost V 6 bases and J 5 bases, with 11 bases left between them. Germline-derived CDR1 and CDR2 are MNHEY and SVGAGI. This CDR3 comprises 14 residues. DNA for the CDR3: TGTGCCAGCAGCCCCGGGGCAAATAATTCACCCCTCCACTTT. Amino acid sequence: CASSPGANNSPLHF.

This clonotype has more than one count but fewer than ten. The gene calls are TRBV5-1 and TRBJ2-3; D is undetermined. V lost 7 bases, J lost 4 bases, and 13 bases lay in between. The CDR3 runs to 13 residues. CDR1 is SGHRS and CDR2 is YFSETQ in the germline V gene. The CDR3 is CASGPPGADTQYF. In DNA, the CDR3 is TGCGCCAGCGGACCCCCCGGCGCAGATACGCAGTATTTT.

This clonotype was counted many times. The DNA of the CDR3 is TGCGCCAGCAGCCAAGTAACAGGGGCAGGGGCCAACGTCCTGACTTTC. This translates into CASSQVTGAGANVLTF. The V gene is TRBV4-3, the J gene TRBJ2-6; 7 bases align to TRBD1. V gave up 1 base and J gave up 4 bases; unmatched junction bases: 4. The CDR3 consists of 16 residues. The germline gives CDR1 LGHNA, CDR2 YSLEER.

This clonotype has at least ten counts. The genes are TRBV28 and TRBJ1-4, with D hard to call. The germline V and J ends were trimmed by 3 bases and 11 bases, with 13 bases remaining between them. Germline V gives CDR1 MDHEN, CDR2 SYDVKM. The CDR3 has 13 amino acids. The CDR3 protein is CASSFATTSKLFF. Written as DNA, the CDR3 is TGTGCCAGCAGTTTTGCGACCACCTCTAAACTGTTTTTT.

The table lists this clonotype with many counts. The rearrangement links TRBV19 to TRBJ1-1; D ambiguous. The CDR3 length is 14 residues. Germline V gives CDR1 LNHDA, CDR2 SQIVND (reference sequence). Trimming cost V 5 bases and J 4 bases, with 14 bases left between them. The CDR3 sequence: CASSSQKIATEAFF. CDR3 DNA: TGTGCCAGTAGTTCTCAGAAGATTGCCACTGAAGCTTTCTTT.

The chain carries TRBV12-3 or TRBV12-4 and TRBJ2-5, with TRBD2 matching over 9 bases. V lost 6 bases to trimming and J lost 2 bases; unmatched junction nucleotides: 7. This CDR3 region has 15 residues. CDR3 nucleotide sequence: TGTGCCAGCAGGGCCAGCGGGAGGACTCAAGAGACCCAGTACTTC. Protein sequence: CASRASGRTQETQYF.

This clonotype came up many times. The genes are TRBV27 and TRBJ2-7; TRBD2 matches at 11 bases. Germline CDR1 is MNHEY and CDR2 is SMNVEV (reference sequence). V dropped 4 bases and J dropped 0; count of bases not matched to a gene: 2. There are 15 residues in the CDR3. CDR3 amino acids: CASSSLAGASYEQYF. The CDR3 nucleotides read TGTGCCAGCAGTTCACTAGCGGGGGCCTCCTACGAGCAGTACTTC.

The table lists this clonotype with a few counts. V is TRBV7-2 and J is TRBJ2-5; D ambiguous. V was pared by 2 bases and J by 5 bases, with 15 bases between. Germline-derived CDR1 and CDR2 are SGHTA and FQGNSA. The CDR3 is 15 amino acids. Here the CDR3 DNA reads TGTGCCAGCAGCTTAAGCGTTACCCGGGCCGAGACCCAGTACTTC. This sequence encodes CASSLSVTRAETQYF.

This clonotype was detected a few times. CDR3 protein: CASSLGPGGPKKYNEQFF. CDR3 bases: TGCGCCAGCAGCTTGGGTCCGGGGGGCCCCAAAAAATACAATGAGCAGTTCTTC. V gene TRBV5-1 combines with J gene TRBJ2-1; tentatively, D is TRBD2 (7 bases). This CDR3 contains 18 residues. Trimming stripped 0 bases from V and 4 bases from J, with 20 bases between. Germline CDR1 reads SGHRS; CDR2 reads YFSETQ.

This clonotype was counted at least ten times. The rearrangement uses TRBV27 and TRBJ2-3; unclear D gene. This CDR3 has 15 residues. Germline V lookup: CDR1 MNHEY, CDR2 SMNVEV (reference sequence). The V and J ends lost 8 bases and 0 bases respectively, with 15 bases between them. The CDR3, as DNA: TGTGCCAGCGGAAGGAGTCCCGTCAGCACAGATACGCAGTATTTT. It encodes CASGRSPVSTDTQYF.